Following are 29 T cell receptor beta chains from one sample sequenced in a study of T-cell reconstitution after alpha-beta-depleted transplantation in children. The library targeted TCRbeta and was prepared with unique molecular identifiers. MiXCR, applied by TCRdb to the PCR reads, yields one record per CDR3 protein. The table includes 200,000 to 250,000 distinct CDR3 sequences, 11% detected once. The material was PBMCs, obtained before TCRalphabeta/CD19-depleted stem cell transplant. Every receptor here comes from a child under three years old with acute myeloid leukemia, due to receive a stem cell transplant.

This clonotype was observed many times. The chain has TRBV20-1 and TRBJ2-2; no firm D call. This CDR3 has 16 amino acids. The V gene's germline CDR1 is DFQATT and CDR2 SNEGSKA (reference sequence). The ends were cut back, 6 bases at V and 7 bases at J, with 24 bases in the middle. CDR3: CSALRTVSLTSGELFF. CDR3 nucleotide sequence: TGCAGTGCCTTGAGGACGGTTAGCCTGACAAGCGGGGAGCTGTTTTTT.

There are many counts of this clonotype. The genes are TRBV9 and TRBJ2-1; 13 bases agree with TRBD2. Trimming removed 3 bases from V and 6 bases from J; junction bases left unmatched: 0. Germline CDR1 SGDLS, CDR2 YYNGEE. This CDR3 contains 14 residues. The CDR3 DNA reads as TGTGCCAGCAGCGGGACTAGCGGGAGCAATGAGCAGTTCTTC. It encodes CASSGTSGSNEQFF.

Ten or more counts support this clonotype. The chain employs TRBV4-3 and TRBJ2-5, with D tentatively TRBD2 (6 bases). Germline V gene sequence: CDR1 LGHNA, CDR2 YSLEER. The CDR3 sequence is 15 residues long. Trimming removed 5 bases from V and 1 base from J, with 14 bases in between. CDR3 nucleotides: TGCGCCAGCAGCAGGAGGGGAGGTTTCCAAGAGACCCAGTACTTC. Translated, it gives CASSRRGGFQETQYF.

This clonotype appeared many times. The chain has TRBV28 and TRBJ2-7, with 8 bases aligning to TRBD1. Germline CDR1 MDHEN, CDR2 SYDVKM. The ends lost 5 bases at V and 6 bases at J; junction bases unmatched: 9. This CDR3 is 14 amino acids long. CDR3: CASSSLDRAGEQYF. The CDR3 DNA reads TGTGCCAGCAGTAGCCTGGACAGGGCGGGCGAGCAGTACTTC.

The table lists this clonotype with many counts. The chain links TRBV9 to TRBJ1-1, with 9 bases identical to TRBD1. Germline lookup yields CDR1 SGDLS and CDR2 YYNGEE. V lost 3 bases, J lost 8 bases, and 11 bases stayed unmatched. The CDR3 is 15 residues long. The CDR3 spells CASSGKQGAGEEAFF. The CDR3 DNA follows: TGTGCCAGCAGCGGTAAACAGGGGGCTGGGGAAGAAGCTTTCTTT.

This clonotype was detected ten times or more. The rearrangement links TRBV5-1 to TRBJ1-2, with no clear D. V dropped 0 bases and J dropped 0 bases, with 3 bases sitting between them. CDR1 and CDR2 (germline): SGHRS, YFSETQ. The CDR3 covers 13 residues. CDR3 region: CASSLAANYGYTF. The CDR3 nucleotides are TGCGCCAGCAGCTTGGCGGCTAACTATGGCTACACCTTC.

This clonotype was recorded at least ten times. V and J are TRBV6-5 and TRBJ2-7; 13 nucleotides agree with TRBD2. Per the germline V gene, CDR1 is MNHEY and CDR2 is SVGAGI. The trim removed 0 bases at V and 2 bases at J, leaving 4 bases unmatched. CDR3 length equals 17 residues. In nucleotides, the CDR3 is TGTGCCAGCAGTTACTCGACAGGACTAGCGGGGGCCTACGAGCAGTACTTC. It is translated as CASSYSTGLAGAYEQYF.

V usage is TRBV6-5 and J usage is TRBJ2-7, with 9 bases matching TRBD1. With V trimmed by 6 bases and J by 5 bases, 8 bases remained unmatched. Germline lookup yields CDR1 MNHEY and CDR2 SVGAGI. This CDR3 region has 14 residues. For the CDR3, the DNA is TGTGCCAGCAGGTACCGGGACAGGGTTGACGAGCAGTACTTC. Translation: CASRYRDRVDEQYF.

The sample holds many counts of this clonotype. Here the CDR3 DNA reads TGTGCCAGCAGCTTATCTTCCGCCTACGAGCAGTACTTC. It translates to CASSLSSAYEQYF. The chain has TRBV7-2 and TRBJ2-7; D remains unclear. V was shortened by 2 bases and J by 2 bases, with 7 bases between the two germline ends. In germline, CDR1 is SGHTA, CDR2 FQGNSA. The CDR3 runs 13 residues.

This clonotype was counted ten times or more. The chain recombines TRBV3-1 with TRBJ2-1, with 9 bases lining up with TRBD1. Trimming took 5 bases from V and 10 from J; bases not matched to a gene: 12. The CDR3 runs to 15 residues. In germline, CDR1 is LGHDT, CDR2 YNNKEL (reference sequence). The CDR3 loop is CASSYLGTGTREQFF. CDR3 bases: TGTGCCAGCAGCTACCTAGGGACAGGGACGCGCGAGCAGTTCTTC.

A word on this clonotype: Being one base from a much bigger clone, this may be a read error. The chain combines TRBV9 with TRBJ2-7, with unresolved D. The CDR3 is 13 amino acids. Germline V gives CDR1 SGDLS, CDR2 YYNGEE. CDR3 in DNA: TGTGCCACCAGCCCACACACGGTGGCCGAGCAGTACTTC. As protein: CATSPHTVAEQYF.

Many counts were recorded for this clonotype. The rearrangement links TRBV20-1 to TRBJ2-1; 8 positions agree with TRBD2. There are 14 residues in the CDR3. Germline V gene lookup returns CDR1 DFQATT and CDR2 SNEGSKA (reference sequence). V gave up 5 bases and J gave up 4 bases; unmatched junction bases: 7. The CDR3 protein is CSAVSGETYNEQFF. The CDR3 DNA reads TGCAGTGCTGTTAGCGGGGAGACATACAATGAGCAGTTCTTC.

This clonotype was counted a few times. The rearrangement uses TRBV12-3 or TRBV12-4 and TRBJ2-1; D gene uncertain. This CDR3 is 13 amino acids long. With 0 bases removed from V and 9 bases from J, the gap between germline ends came to 9 bases. CDR3 bases: TGTGCCAGCAGTTTAGCAGCCCCTCTTGAGCAGTTCTTC. Amino acid sequence: CASSLAAPLEQFF.

The table lists this clonotype with many counts. The V call is TRBV6-2 or TRBV6-3, the J call TRBJ2-7; D uncertain. Germline CDR1 is MNHEY and CDR2 is SVGEGT. The CDR3 has 15 residues. V shed 2 bases and J shed 3 bases, with 14 bases lying between them. CDR3 DNA: TGTGCCAGCAGTTACGGTAAGGCGCATTACTACGAGCAGTACTTC. It encodes CASSYGKAHYYEQYF.

About this clonotype itself: A much larger clone differs from this one at a single base, so this may be a read error. The chain couples TRBV28 to TRBJ2-2; TRBD1 aligns across 9 bases. Looked up from germline, CDR1 is MDHEN and CDR2 is SYDVKM. This CDR3 is 18 amino acids long. CDR3 loop: CASKPDRGRTSNIGELFF. DNA for the CDR3: TGTGCCAGCAAACCGGACAGGGGTCGGACTTCGAACATCGGGGAGCTGTTTTTT.

Many counts were recorded for this clonotype. The J gene is TRBJ2-1, the V gene TRBV2, with 9 bases matching TRBD2. Trimming took 8 bases from V and 9 from J; bases not matched to a gene: 11. The CDR3 sequence is 14 residues long. Per germline, CDR1 SNHLY and CDR2 FYNNEI. The CDR3 region is CASVLAGRKGEQFF. The CDR3 DNA sequence: TGTGCCAGCGTTCTAGCGGGAAGAAAAGGTGAGCAGTTCTTC.

This clonotype was detected many times. The chain uses TRBV7-2 and TRBJ2-3; D is unclear. The CDR3 covers 13 residues. The V gene's germline CDR1 is SGHTA and CDR2 FQGNSA. Trimming cost V 6 bases and J 6 bases, with 13 bases left between them. CDR3 loop: CASSSYGPDTQYF. CDR3 sequence (DNA): TGTGCCAGCAGTTCATACGGGCCGGATACGCAGTATTTT.

The sample holds many counts of this clonotype. The chain links TRBV10-3 to TRBJ2-1; D gene uncertain. The CDR3 is made up of 17 amino acids. Trimming shortened V by 4 bases and J by 6 bases, and 22 bases separated the two germline ends. Germline values: CDR1 ENHRY, CDR2 SYGVKD. CDR3 protein: CAISGKSQRKLRNEQFF. Here the CDR3 DNA reads TGTGCCATCAGTGGAAAGTCCCAACGGAAGCTCCGCAATGAGCAGTTCTTC.

This clonotype came up many times. This chain connects TRBV5-1 to TRBJ2-1; the D gene is possibly TRBD1 (5 bases). CDR1 and CDR2 (germline): SGHRS, YFSETQ. The CDR3 contains 14 residues. Trimming cost V 7 bases and J 1 base, with 12 bases left between them. The CDR3 DNA is TGCGCCAGCCAGGGCACGGAATCCTACAATGAGCAGTTCTTC. Protein sequence: CASQGTESYNEQFF. Using reference TRBV5-1 and TRBJ2-1 for the parts outside the CDR3, the full variable domain is KAGVTQTPRYLIKTRGQQVTLSCSPISGHRSVSWYQQTPGQGLQFLFEYFSETQRNKGNFPGRFSGRQFSNSRSEMNVSTLELGDSALYLCASQGTESYNEQFFGPGTRLTVL.

With regard to this clonotype: This clone may be a read error of a much larger clone one base away. V gene TRBV6-1 combines with J gene TRBJ2-1; D gene uncertain. The CDR3 totals 14 residues. Germline V gene lookup returns CDR1 MNHNS and CDR2 SASEGT. V was clipped by 1 base and J by 0 bases, with 4 bases between them. This chain's CDR3 is CASSEGSSYNEQFF. DNA of the CDR3: TGTGCCAGCAGTGAAGGGAGCTCCTACAATGAGCAGTTCTTC.

The V and J genes are TRBV30 and TRBJ2-1, with 14 bases identical to TRBD2. The CDR3 extends over 21 amino acids. Germline V CDR1 and CDR2: GTSNPN, SVGIG (reference sequence). Trimming at V came to 2 bases and at J to 5 bases, leaving 20 bases not matched to a gene. The CDR3 region is CAWSKAGTSGSSPKLDNEQFF. Written as DNA, the CDR3 is TGTGCCTGGAGTAAGGCCGGGACTAGCGGGAGCAGCCCCAAGCTGGACAATGAGCAGTTCTTC.

This clonotype was found many times. J is TRBJ1-4 and V is TRBV5-6, with D unclear. The CDR3 is made up of 13 amino acids. The germline V gene has CDR1 SGHDT and CDR2 YYEEEE. Trimming left V 5 bases short and J 5 bases short, with 10 bases between. Written as DNA, the CDR3 is TGTGCCAGCAGAGGGCAGGAGAATGAAAAACTGTTTTTT. As protein: CASRGQENEKLFF.

This clonotype occurred many times. V is TRBV5-1 and J is TRBJ1-1; TRBD1 agrees at 10 bases. This CDR3 spans 17 amino acids. V was pared by 2 bases and J by 2 bases, with 9 bases of the junction left unmatched. Germline CDR1 reads SGHRS; CDR2 reads YFSETQ. The CDR3 protein is CASSLRTGGVLNTEAFF. The DNA for the CDR3 is TGCGCCAGCAGCTTACGGACAGGGGGTGTATTAAACACTGAAGCTTTCTTT.

This clonotype was recorded at least ten times. The genes are TRBV28 and TRBJ2-2; TRBD2 matches at 9 bases. V trimming: 10 bases; J trimming: 4 bases; junction bases outside the gene matches: 10. Germline CDR1 is MDHEN and CDR2 is SYDVKM. There are 15 residues in the CDR3. The DNA for the CDR3 is TGTGCCACCGTAGCGGGAGTGTGGGTCACCGGGGAGCTGTTTTTT. Translating gives CATVAGVWVTGELFF.

This clonotype was seen many times. The rearrangement links TRBV20-1 to TRBJ2-5; no firm D call. Germline assignment: CDR1 DFQATT and CDR2 SNEGSKA (reference sequence). Trimming removed 0 bases at V and 1 base at J, with 12 bases between. This CDR3 region has 15 residues. The CDR3 DNA follows: TGCAGTGCTAGAGACTCCATTTCCTCCCAAGAGACCCAGTACTTC. It translates to CSARDSISSQETQYF.

This chain links TRBV3-1 with TRBJ2-2; no clear D. CDR3 length: 12 amino acids. Germline CDR1 is LGHDT and CDR2 is YNNKEL (reference sequence). The germline V and J ends were trimmed by 1 base and 6 bases, with 3 bases remaining between them. CDR3: CASSQVAGELFF. In nucleotides, the CDR3 is TGTGCCAGCAGCCAAGTGGCCGGGGAGCTGTTTTTT.

This clonotype showed up many times. The chain links TRBV7-8 to TRBJ1-3; TRBD1 matches 8 bases. This CDR3 spans 14 amino acids. The germline V gene has CDR1 SGHVS and CDR2 FQNEAQ. V shed 3 bases and J 4 bases; nucleotides not matched to a gene: 2. As DNA, the CDR3 is TGTGCCAGCAGCTTTCAGGGGGCGGGAAACACCATATATTTT. Encoded protein: CASSFQGAGNTIYF.

This clonotype was counted ten times or more. The gene calls are TRBV12-3 or TRBV12-4 and TRBJ1-3; D remains unclear. V lost 3 bases to trimming and J lost 6 bases, with 6 bases between them. This CDR3 has 12 residues. Written as DNA, the CDR3 is TGTGCCAGCAGTTTGGGCTTAAACACCATATATTTT. It translates to CASSLGLNTIYF.

The table lists this clonotype with many counts. This chain joins TRBV12-3 or TRBV12-4 and TRBJ1-1; unclear D gene. The germline V and J ends were trimmed by 5 bases and 1 base, with 8 bases remaining between them. The CDR3 totals 13 residues. The CDR3 bases are TGTGCCAGCAGTCCTGACGGGAACACTGAAGCTTTCTTT. Protein sequence: CASSPDGNTEAFF.